The entry that follows covers one T cell receptor (beta chain) sequence. This sample was included in a study of blood T cell repertoires in COVID-19. The wider study: Material from acute and convalescent COVID-19 was sourced from the United States, Italy and Spain. PBMCs, B-cell-depleted T cells, or T cells were the source of the cDNA or gDNA that made up the material.

As originally analysed: For nucleated cells, counts were estimated from reference gene primer amplification. Repertoires were generated with immunoSEQ multiplex PCR, while TCRdb's copy carries only in-frame clones and drops some. Clonal size and the V and J genes are those of that table, whereas D and trimming came from the DNA. This table holds some 190,000 clones, roughly 90% found once. This CDR3 spans 15 amino acids. J was trimmed by 3 bases and V by 0 bases; bases with no gene match: 0. Germline CDR1 reads SGHTA; CDR2 reads FQGNSA. The rearrangement links TRBV7-2 to TRBJ2-5; 11 bases are a match to TRBD2. Specimen: peripheral blood. This receptor was identified in a man between 18 and 29 years old with active or convalescent COVID-19. The CDR3 region has the DNA TGTGCCAGCAGCTTAGCGGGACTAGCGGAAGAGACCCAGTACTTC. Translating it yields CASSLAGLAEETQYF.